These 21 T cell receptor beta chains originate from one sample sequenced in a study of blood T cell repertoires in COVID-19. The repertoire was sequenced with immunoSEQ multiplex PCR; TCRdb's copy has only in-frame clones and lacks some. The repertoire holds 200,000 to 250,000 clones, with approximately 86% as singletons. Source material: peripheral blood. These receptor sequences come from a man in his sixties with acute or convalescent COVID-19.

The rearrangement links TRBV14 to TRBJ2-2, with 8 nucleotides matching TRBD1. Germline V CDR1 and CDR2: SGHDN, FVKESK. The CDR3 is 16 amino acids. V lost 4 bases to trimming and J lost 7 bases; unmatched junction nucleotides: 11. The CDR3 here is CASSPNWAGGGGELFF. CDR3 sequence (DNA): TGTGCCAGCAGCCCGAATTGGGCAGGGGGCGGCGGGGAGCTGTTTTTT.

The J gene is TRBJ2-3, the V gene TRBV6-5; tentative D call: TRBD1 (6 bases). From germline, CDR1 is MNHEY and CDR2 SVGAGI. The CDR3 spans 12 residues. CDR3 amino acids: CTVGTSTDTQYF. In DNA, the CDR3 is TGTACCGTAGGGACAAGCACAGATACGCAGTATTTT.

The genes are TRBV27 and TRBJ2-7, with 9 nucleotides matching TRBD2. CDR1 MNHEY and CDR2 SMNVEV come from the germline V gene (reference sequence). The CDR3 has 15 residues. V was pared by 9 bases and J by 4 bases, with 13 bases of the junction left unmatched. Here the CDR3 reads CASSNSGGLAYEQYF. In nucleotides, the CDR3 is TGTGCCAGTTCTAATAGCGGGGGCCTTGCGTACGAGCAGTACTTC.

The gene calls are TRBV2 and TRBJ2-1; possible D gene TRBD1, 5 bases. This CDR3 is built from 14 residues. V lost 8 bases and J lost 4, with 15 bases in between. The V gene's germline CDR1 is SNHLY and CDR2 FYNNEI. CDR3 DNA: TGTGCCAGCCCCCGGCAGGGCAGGTACAATGAGCAGTTCTTC. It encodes CASPRQGRYNEQFF.

CDR3 protein: CSAGAGDYYNEQFF. Written as DNA, the CDR3 is TGCAGCGCTGGCGCGGGGGACTACTACAATGAGCAGTTCTTC. The rearrangement uses TRBV29-1 and TRBJ2-1; TRBD2 agrees at 7 bases. V shed 7 bases and J 3 bases; nucleotides not matched to a gene: 9. The CDR3 loop spans 14 amino acids. CDR1 and CDR2 (germline): SQVTM, ANQGSEA.

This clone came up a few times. CDR3 sequence: CASSRGRGTEAFF. The CDR3 DNA reads TGTGCCAGCAGCAGGGGTCGCGGCACTGAAGCTTTCTTT. The genes are TRBV6-5 and TRBJ1-1, with TRBD1 as a possible D gene (6 bases). This CDR3 is 13 amino acids long. The germline V gene encodes CDR1 MNHEY and CDR2 SVGAGI. The V and J ends lost 6 bases and 4 bases respectively, with 12 bases between them.

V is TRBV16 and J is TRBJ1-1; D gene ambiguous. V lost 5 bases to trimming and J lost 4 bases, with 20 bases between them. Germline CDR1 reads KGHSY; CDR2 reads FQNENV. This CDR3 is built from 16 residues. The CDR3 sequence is CASSSQFGRAGTEAFF. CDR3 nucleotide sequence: TGTGCCAGCAGCTCCCAATTCGGAAGGGCGGGCACTGAAGCTTTCTTT.

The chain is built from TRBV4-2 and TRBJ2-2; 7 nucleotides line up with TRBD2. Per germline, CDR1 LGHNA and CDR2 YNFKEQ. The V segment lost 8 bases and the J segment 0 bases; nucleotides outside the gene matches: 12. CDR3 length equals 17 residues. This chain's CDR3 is CASQQVLGGANTGELFF. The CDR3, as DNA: TGTGCCAGCCAACAAGTCCTGGGGGGGGCGAACACCGGGGAGCTGTTTTTT.

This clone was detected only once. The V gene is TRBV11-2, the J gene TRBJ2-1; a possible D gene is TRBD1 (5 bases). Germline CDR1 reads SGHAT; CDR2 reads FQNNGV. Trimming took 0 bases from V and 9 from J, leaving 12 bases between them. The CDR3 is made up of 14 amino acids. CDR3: CASSLDLGRGEQFF. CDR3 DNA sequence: TGTGCCAGCAGCTTAGATCTTGGAAGGGGTGAGCAGTTCTTC. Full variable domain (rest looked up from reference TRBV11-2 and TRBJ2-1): EAGVAQSPRYKIIEKRQSVAFWCNPISGHATLYWYQQILGQGPKLLIQFQNNGVVDDSQLPKDRFSAERLKGVDSTLKIQPAKLEDSAVYLCASSLDLGRGEQFFGPGTRLTVL.

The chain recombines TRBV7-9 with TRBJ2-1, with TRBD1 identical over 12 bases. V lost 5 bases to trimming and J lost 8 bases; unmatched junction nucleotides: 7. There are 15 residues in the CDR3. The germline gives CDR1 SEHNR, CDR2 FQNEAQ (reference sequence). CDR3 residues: CASSLGDRGPHEQFF. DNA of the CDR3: TGTGCCAGCAGCCTAGGGGACAGGGGGCCCCATGAGCAGTTCTTC.

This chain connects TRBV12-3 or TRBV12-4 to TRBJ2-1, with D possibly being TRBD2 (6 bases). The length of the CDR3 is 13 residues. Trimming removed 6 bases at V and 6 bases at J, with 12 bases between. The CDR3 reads CASRFLLANEQFF. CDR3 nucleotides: TGTGCCAGCAGATTCCTACTAGCCAATGAGCAGTTCTTC.

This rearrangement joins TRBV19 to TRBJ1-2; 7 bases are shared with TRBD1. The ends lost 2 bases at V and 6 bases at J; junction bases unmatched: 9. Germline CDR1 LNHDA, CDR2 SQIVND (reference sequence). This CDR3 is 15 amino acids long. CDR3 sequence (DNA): TGTGCCAGTAGTATACCCCAGAGGAGGGGGCATGGCTACACCTTC. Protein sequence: CASSIPQRRGHGYTF.

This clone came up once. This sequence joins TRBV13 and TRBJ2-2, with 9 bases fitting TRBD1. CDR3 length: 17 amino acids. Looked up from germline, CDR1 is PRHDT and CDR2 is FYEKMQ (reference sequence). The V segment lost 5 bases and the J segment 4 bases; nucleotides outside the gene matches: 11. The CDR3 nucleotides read TGTGCCAGCAGCCCCCGTGGGGACAGGGCCCCCACCGGGGAGCTGTTTTTT. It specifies CASSPRGDRAPTGELFF.

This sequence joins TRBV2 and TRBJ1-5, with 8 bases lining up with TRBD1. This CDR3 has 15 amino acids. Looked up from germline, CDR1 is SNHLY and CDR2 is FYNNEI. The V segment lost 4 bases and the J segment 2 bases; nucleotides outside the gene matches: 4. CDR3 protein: CASSGQGTGNQPQHF. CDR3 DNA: TGTGCCAGCAGTGGACAGGGGACAGGCAATCAGCCCCAGCATTTT.

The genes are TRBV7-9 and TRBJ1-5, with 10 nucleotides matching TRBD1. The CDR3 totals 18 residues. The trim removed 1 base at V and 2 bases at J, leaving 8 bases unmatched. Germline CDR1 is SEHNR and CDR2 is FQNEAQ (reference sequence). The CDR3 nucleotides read TGTGCCAGCAGCTTAGGCCGGACAGGGGGTATCGGCAATCAGCCCCAGCATTTT. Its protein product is CASSLGRTGGIGNQPQHF.

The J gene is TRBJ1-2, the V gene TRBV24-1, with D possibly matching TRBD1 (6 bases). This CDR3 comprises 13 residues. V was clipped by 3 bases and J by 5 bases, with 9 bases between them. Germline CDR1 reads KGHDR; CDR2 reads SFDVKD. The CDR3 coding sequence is TGTGCCACCAGTGATCTTACAGGGTATGGCTACACCTTC. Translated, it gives CATSDLTGYGYTF.

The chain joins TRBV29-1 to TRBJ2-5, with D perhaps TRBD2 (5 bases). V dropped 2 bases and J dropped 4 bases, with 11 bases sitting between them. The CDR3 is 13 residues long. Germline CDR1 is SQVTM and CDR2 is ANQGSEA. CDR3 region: CSVELTGRETQYF. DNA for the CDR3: TGCAGCGTTGAATTAACGGGAAGAGAGACCCAGTACTTC.

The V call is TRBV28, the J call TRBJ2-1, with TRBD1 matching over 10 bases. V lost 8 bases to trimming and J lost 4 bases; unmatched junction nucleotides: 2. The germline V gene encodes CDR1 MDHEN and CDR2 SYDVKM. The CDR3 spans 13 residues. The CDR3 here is CASGTGVYNEQFF. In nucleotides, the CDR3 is TGTGCCAGCGGGACAGGGGTATACAATGAGCAGTTCTTC.

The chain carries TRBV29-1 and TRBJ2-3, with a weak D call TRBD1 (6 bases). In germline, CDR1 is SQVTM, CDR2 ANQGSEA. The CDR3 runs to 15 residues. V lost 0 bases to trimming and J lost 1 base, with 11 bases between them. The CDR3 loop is CSVEDPRQGTDTQYF. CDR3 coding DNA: TGCAGCGTTGAAGATCCACGACAGGGCACAGATACGCAGTATTTT.

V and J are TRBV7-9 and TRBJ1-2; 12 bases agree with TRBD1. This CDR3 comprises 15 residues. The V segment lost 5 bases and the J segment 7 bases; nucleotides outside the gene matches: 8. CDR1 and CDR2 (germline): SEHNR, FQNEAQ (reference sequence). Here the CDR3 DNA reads TGTGCCAGCAGCCCACCGGGACAGGGGGCGAGTGGCTACACCTTC. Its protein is CASSPPGQGASGYTF.

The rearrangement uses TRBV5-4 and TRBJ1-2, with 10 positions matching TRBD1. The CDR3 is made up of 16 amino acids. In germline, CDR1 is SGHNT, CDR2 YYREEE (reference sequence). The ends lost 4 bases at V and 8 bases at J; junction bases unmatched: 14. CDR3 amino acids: CASSEDPGQGYFGYTF. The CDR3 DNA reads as TGTGCCAGCAGCGAGGACCCGGGACAGGGGTACTTCGGCTACACCTTC.